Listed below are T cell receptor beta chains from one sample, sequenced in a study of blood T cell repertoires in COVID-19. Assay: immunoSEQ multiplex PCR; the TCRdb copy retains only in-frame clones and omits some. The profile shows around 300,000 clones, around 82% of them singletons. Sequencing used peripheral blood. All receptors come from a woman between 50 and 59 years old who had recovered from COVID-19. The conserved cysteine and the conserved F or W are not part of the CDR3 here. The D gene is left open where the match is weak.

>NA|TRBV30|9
AWSGNYEQY
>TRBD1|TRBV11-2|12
ASSRDRGKDTQY
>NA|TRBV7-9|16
AASTPRRREANTGELF
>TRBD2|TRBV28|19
ASNSPGSLGTSGTLWETQY
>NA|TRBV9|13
ASSGTGETSYEQY
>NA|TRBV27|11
ASSLGTFSEAF
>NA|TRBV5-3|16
ARNRATNWRERCGIQY
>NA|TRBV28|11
ASSLGGGEKLF
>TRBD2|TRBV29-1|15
SVEPVGLAGRQETQY
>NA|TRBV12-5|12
ASALHGLAETQY
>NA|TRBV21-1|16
ASSNPIGPGTASYEQY
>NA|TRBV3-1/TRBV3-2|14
ASSQDLPRYRSPLH
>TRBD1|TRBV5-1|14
ASSHGTGGYTDTQY
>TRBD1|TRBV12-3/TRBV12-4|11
ASSPGDSETQY
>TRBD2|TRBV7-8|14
ASSFASGGAGDTQY
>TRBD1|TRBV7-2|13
ASSLDPGTGYEQY
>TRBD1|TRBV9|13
ASSDGTGSNQPQH
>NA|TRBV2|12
ASSEAGIFTEAF
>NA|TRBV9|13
ASSVRGGIGTEAF
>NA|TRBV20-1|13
SASSGSSYNSPLH
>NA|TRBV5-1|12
ASSFAGGETEAF
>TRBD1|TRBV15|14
ATSRGEGARGNTIY
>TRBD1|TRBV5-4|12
ASSPGQMNTEAF
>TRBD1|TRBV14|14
ASSQAEPGTGGRQY
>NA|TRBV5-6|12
ASTSPLCNQPQH
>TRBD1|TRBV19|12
ATIDRGGEEKLF
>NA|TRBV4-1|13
ASSQEGSTNEKLF
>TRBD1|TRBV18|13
ASSPNRGSHSEAF
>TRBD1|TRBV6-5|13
ASRGGTGAFYGYT